The 11 T cell receptor beta chains below all came from one sample that was sequenced in a study of OX40 agonist ivuxolimab in advanced cancers. Assay: immunoSEQ multiplex PCR; the TCRdb copy retains only in-frame clones and omits some. This table has around 39,000 clones, about 81% appearing once. The material was CD4+ or CD8+ T cells sorted from blood, obtained in a trial of the OX40 agonist ivuxolimab. These receptors originate from an adult with an advanced solid tumor such as melanoma, head and neck, liver or kidney cancer.

The V call is TRBV6-1, the J call TRBJ2-2; no firm D call. This CDR3 comprises 14 residues. Trimming removed 7 bases at V and 1 base at J, with 10 bases between. Germline V gene lookup returns CDR1 MNHNS and CDR2 SASEGT. This CDR3 reads CASTRQMNTGELFF. The DNA of the CDR3 is TGTGCCAGCACCCGGCAGATGAACACCGGGGAGCTGTTTTTT.

The CDR3 sequence is CAWSVLSGGYTDTQYF. The CDR3 nucleotides read TGTGCCTGGAGTGTACTGAGCGGGGGGTACACAGATACGCAGTATTTT. The J gene is TRBJ2-3, the V gene TRBV30; 9 bases are shared with TRBD2. With V trimmed by 0 bases and J by 2 bases, 6 bases remained unmatched. The CDR3 sequence is 16 residues long. Germline V CDR1 and CDR2: GTSNPN, SVGIG (reference sequence).

The chain recombines TRBV9 with TRBJ2-4; the D gene is possibly TRBD1 (6 bases). Germline V gene sequence: CDR1 SGDLS, CDR2 YYNGEE. The V gene lost 0 bases and the J gene lost 15 bases, with 22 bases spanning the gap. The CDR3 runs 15 residues. CDR3: CASSVEADRSHSAYF. CDR3 DNA: TGTGCCAGCAGCGTAGAGGCGGACAGAAGTCATTCGGCGTACTTC.

This clone was picked up a small number of times. V usage is TRBV2 and J usage is TRBJ2-1, with 8 bases aligning to TRBD1. Losses at the gene ends were 5 bases for V and 3 bases for J; bases not matched to a gene: 9. There are 16 residues in the CDR3. The V gene's germline CDR1 is SNHLY and CDR2 FYNNEI. The CDR3: CASSPPKGTGYNEQFF. In DNA form, the CDR3 reads TGTGCCAGCAGTCCCCCAAAGGGGACAGGCTACAATGAGCAGTTCTTC.

V gene TRBV29-1 combines with J gene TRBJ2-1, with D maybe TRBD1 (7 bases). Germline V gives CDR1 SQVTM, CDR2 ANQGSEA. The CDR3 sequence is 13 residues long. Trimming took off 4 bases at V and 5 bases at J, with 12 bases between the two ends. In DNA, the CDR3 is TGCAGCGTTGGGGCAGGGGGGAACAATGAGCAGTTCTTC. Its protein product is CSVGAGGNNEQFF.

In its sample, this clone was seen once. CDR3 amino acids: CASSVTDRAYQPQHF. DNA of the CDR3: TGTGCCAGCAGTGTAACGGACAGGGCCTATCAGCCCCAGCATTTT. V is TRBV6-5 and J is TRBJ1-5; 8 bases line up with TRBD1. Germline V gene lookup returns CDR1 MNHEY and CDR2 SVGAGI. Losses at the gene ends were 5 bases for V and 5 bases for J; bases not matched to a gene: 8. The CDR3 sequence is 15 residues long.

The chain carries TRBV6-5 and TRBJ1-6; D is unclear. Trimming pared 2 bases from V and 9 bases from J, leaving 14 bases between. The CDR3 is 15 residues long. The V gene's germline CDR1 is MNHEY and CDR2 SVGAGI. CDR3 loop: CASSYVQAPASPLHF. The CDR3 DNA sequence: TGTGCCAGCAGTTACGTTCAGGCCCCGGCTTCACCCCTCCACTTT.

V is TRBV28 and J is TRBJ1-2; TRBD1 might be the D (6 bases). The CDR3 runs to 15 residues. Looked up from germline, CDR1 is MDHEN and CDR2 is SYDVKM. With 2 bases removed from V and 4 bases from J, the gap between germline ends came to 14 bases. The CDR3 nucleotides are TGTGCCAGCAGTTTAGGGGGGCCAGGCCCCTATGGCTACACCTTC. It specifies CASSLGGPGPYGYTF.

The rearrangement uses TRBV29-1 and TRBJ2-3; 7 nucleotides align to TRBD2. CDR1 and CDR2 (germline): SQVTM, ANQGSEA. The CDR3 covers 13 residues. V was pared by 4 bases and J by 4 bases, with 5 bases of the junction left unmatched. CDR3 nucleotides: TGCAGCGTTGCCCGGGGGGAGGCAGATACGCAGTATTTT. Translated, it gives CSVARGEADTQYF.

J is TRBJ2-7 and V is TRBV19; TRBD1 might be the D (5 bases). Germline CDR1 and CDR2: LNHDA and SQIVND (reference sequence). The CDR3 consists of 13 residues. The V and J ends lost 1 base and 5 bases respectively, with 9 bases between them. The CDR3 nucleotides read TGTGCCAGTAGTATAGGCAGGGTGAACGAGCAGTACTTC. It is translated as CASSIGRVNEQYF.

V and J are TRBV9 and TRBJ1-3; no clear D. CDR1 is SGDLS, CDR2 YYNGEE, per germline. The CDR3 is 15 amino acids. Trimming took 0 bases from V and 2 from J, leaving 9 bases between them. The chain's CDR3 is CASSVGPEAGNTIYF. As DNA, the CDR3 is TGTGCCAGCAGCGTAGGTCCTGAGGCTGGAAACACCATATATTTT.